Listed here are 18 T cell receptor beta chains from one sample, sequenced in a study of T-cell reconstitution after alpha-beta-depleted transplantation in children. Unique molecular identifiers were used in preparing the TCRbeta library. TCRdb reanalysed the PCR reads using MiXCR and keeps one entry per CDR3 protein. The sample has just over 350,000 distinct CDR3 sequences, roughly 14% seen once; the top ten hold approximately 4.3%. The specimen was PBMCs, collected from the stem cell graft. These receptors came from a human donor who donated a stem cell graft to a child with Fanconi anemia.

This clonotype was recorded many times. The CDR3 is CATSDRTSKNIQYF. For the CDR3, the DNA is TGTGCCACCTCGGACCGGACCTCCAAAAACATTCAGTACTTC. The chain has TRBV5-4 and TRBJ2-4, with D unresolved. Deletions cut 9 bases from V and 2 bases from J, with 15 bases between. The CDR3 totals 14 residues. The germline gives CDR1 SGHNT, CDR2 YYREEE (reference sequence).

In DNA form, the CDR3 reads TGTGCCAGCAGCAAGGGGACAGGGGAAAAAGAGACCCAGTACTTC. Its translation: CASSKGTGEKETQYF. V usage is TRBV7-7 and J usage is TRBJ2-5; 10 bases fit TRBD1. Germline CDR1 SSHAT, CDR2 FNYEAQ (reference sequence). V lost 5 bases and J lost 3; bases outside the gene matches: 6. The CDR3 has 15 amino acids.

In this sample, this clonotype turned up many times. The rearrangement links TRBV25-1 to TRBJ2-3, with a weak D call TRBD1 (7 bases). The CDR3 is 16 amino acids. Germline V gene data show CDR1 as MGHDK and CDR2 as SYGVNS. Trimming stripped 0 bases from V and 3 bases from J, with 13 bases between. The CDR3 coding sequence is TGTGCCAGCAGTGAATATTCAGGGGGGCCGACAGATACGCAGTATTTT. As protein: CASSEYSGGPTDTQYF.

The chain couples TRBV5-5 to TRBJ2-5, with a possible D match to TRBD1 (6 bases). CDR3 size: 15 residues. V lost 8 bases, J lost 0 bases, and 17 bases lay in between. Germline V gene sequence: CDR1 SGHKS, CDR2 YYEKEE (reference sequence). The CDR3 DNA reads TGTGCCAGTTCACCGGGACACCAGTACCAAGAGACCCAGTACTTC. Its protein product is CASSPGHQYQETQYF. The full variable domain, rest sourced from reference TRBV5-5 and TRBJ2-5, is DAGVTQSPTHLIKTRGQQVTLRCSPISGHKSVSWYQQVLGQGPQFIFQYYEKEERGRGNFPDRFSARQFPNYSSELNVNALLLGDSALYLCASSPGHQYQETQYFGPGTRLLVL.

The chain has TRBV28 and TRBJ2-3; D is possibly TRBD1 (6 bases). V was pared by 5 bases and J by 1 base, with 16 bases between. The CDR3 is 16 residues long. CDR1 and CDR2 from the germline V gene are MDHEN and SYDVKM. The CDR3 DNA sequence: TGTGCCAGCAGTAGCAGGGGCCAGTCTGGCACAGATACGCAGTATTTT. Its protein product is CASSSRGQSGTDTQYF.

There are many counts of this clonotype. V and J are TRBV4-3 and TRBJ2-7; 10 nucleotides match TRBD1. The V gene's germline CDR1 is LGHNA and CDR2 YSLEER. The J segment lost 2 bases and the V segment lost 3 bases, leaving 7 bases of the junction unmatched. CDR3 length: 16 residues. The CDR3 bases are TGCGCCAGCAGCCAGGGGGACAGGGGAGAGGCCTACGAGCAGTACGTC. Amino acids: CASSQGDRGEAYEQYV.

This clonotype was counted only a few times. In DNA, the CDR3 is TGTGCCAGTCGGAGATCGGGGGGCGAGGAGAACACTGAAGCTTTCTTT. It codes for CASRRSGGEENTEAFF. This chain joins TRBV6-1 and TRBJ1-1; the D gene is possibly TRBD1 (6 bases). The CDR3 has 16 amino acids. The V gene lost 9 bases and the J gene lost 1 base, with 21 bases spanning the gap. Germline assignment: CDR1 MNHNS and CDR2 SASEGT.

V usage is TRBV11-2 and J usage is TRBJ2-1, with a weak D call TRBD1 (5 bases). CDR3 length equals 15 residues. V gave up 0 bases and J gave up 3 bases, with 9 bases separating them. Germline V lookup: CDR1 SGHAT, CDR2 FQNNGV. As DNA, the CDR3 is TGTGCCAGCAGCTTAGAGGCAGGGTACTACAATGAGCAGTTCTTC. It codes for CASSLEAGYYNEQFF.

The chain carries TRBV6-6 and TRBJ1-5, with D uncertain. The CDR3 sequence is 13 residues long. Germline V lookup: CDR1 MNHNY, CDR2 SVGAGI (reference sequence). Trimming took off 6 bases at V and 5 bases at J, with 11 bases between the two ends. The CDR3 coding sequence is TGTGCCAGCAGCCCATTTGTTGATCAGCCCCAGCATTTT. This gives the protein CASSPFVDQPQHF.

The chain joins TRBV20-1 to TRBJ2-1; 7 nucleotides match TRBD1. The V and J ends lost 0 bases and 5 bases, in that order; junction bases with no gene match: 7. This CDR3 is 15 amino acids long. Germline CDR1 and CDR2: DFQATT and SNEGSKA (reference sequence). The CDR3 sequence: CSARESGTVNNEQFF. The CDR3 DNA reads as TGCAGTGCTAGAGAATCCGGGACAGTCAACAATGAGCAGTTCTTC.

This clonotype has more than one count but fewer than ten. This chain joins TRBV6-2 or TRBV6-3 and TRBJ2-7, with 11 bases that match TRBD1. CDR3 length: 13 amino acids. Trimming cost V 8 bases and J 9 bases; bases outside gene matches: 9. Germline V gene data show CDR1 as MNHEY and CDR2 as SVGEGT. CDR3 in amino acids: CASSQGTGGAQYV. The CDR3 region has the DNA TGTGCCAGCTCCCAAGGGACAGGGGGAGCGCAGTACGTC.

CDR3 sequence reads: CASSTILRENTEAFF. Written as DNA, the CDR3 is TGTGCCAGCAGCACAATTCTACGGGAAAACACTGAAGCTTTCTTT. The genes are TRBV5-6 and TRBJ1-1; D remains unclear. CDR3 length equals 15 residues. The germline gives CDR1 SGHDT, CDR2 YYEEEE. Trimming removed 4 bases at V and 2 bases at J, with 15 bases between.

The chain links TRBV10-3 to TRBJ2-7; a possible D gene is TRBD1 (7 bases). Germline V gene lookup returns CDR1 ENHRY and CDR2 SYGVKD. The CDR3 covers 14 residues. V lost 3 bases and J 5 bases, leaving 14 bases between the germline ends. The CDR3 here is CAISDGQGGDEQYF. DNA for the CDR3: TGTGCCATCAGTGACGGGCAGGGGGGCGACGAGCAGTACTTC.

The chain is built from TRBV7-8 and TRBJ2-7, with D possibly matching TRBD1 (6 bases). Germline CDR1 reads SGHVS; CDR2 reads FQNEAQ. The CDR3 has 15 residues. V was clipped by 5 bases and J by 0 bases, with 14 bases between them. CDR3 nucleotide sequence: TGTGCCAGCAGCCTTACGTGGGGGCGCTCCTACGAGCAGTACGTC. This gives the protein CASSLTWGRSYEQYV.

A note on this clonotype: A junction end diverges from the germline sequence, so it may reflect a read error. V and J are TRBV7-7 and TRBJ2-7, with D possibly matching TRBD2 (5 bases). The CDR3 contains 13 residues. Germline assignment: CDR1 SSHAT and CDR2 FNYEAQ (reference sequence). The chain's CDR3 is CASSLTRDYEQYF. Here the CDR3 DNA reads TGTGCTAGCAGCTTGACCCGGGACTACGAGCAGTACTTC.

To note about this clonotype: A much larger clone sits a single nucleotide away, making a read error possible. V usage is TRBV3-1 and J usage is TRBJ2-2; D possibly uses TRBD1 or TRBD2 (5 bases each). In germline, CDR1 is LGHDT, CDR2 YNNKEL (reference sequence). The CDR3 is 14 amino acids. CDR3 DNA: TGTGCCAGCAGCTGGGACGGGGAAACCGGGGAGCTGTCTTTT. It yields the protein CASSWDGETGELSF. Together with reference TRBV3-1 and TRBJ2-2, the CDR3 gives the full variable domain: DTAVSQTPKYLVTQMGNDKSIKCEQNLGHDTMYWYKQDSKKFLKIMFSYNNKELIINETVPNRFSPKSPDKAHLNLHINSLELGDSAVYFCASSWDGETGELSFGEGSRLTVL.

The sample holds many counts of this clonotype. The chain carries TRBV6-6 and TRBJ1-1; D not resolved. The V gene's germline CDR1 is MNHNY and CDR2 SVGAGI (reference sequence). CDR3 length: 14 residues. Trimming shortened V by 5 bases and J by 3 bases, and 13 bases separated the two germline ends. CDR3: CASSILGTDTEAFF. CDR3 sequence (DNA): TGTGCCAGCAGTATATTGGGCACCGACACTGAAGCTTTCTTT.

This clonotype was counted ten times or more. The chain links TRBV7-2 to TRBJ1-1, with D uncertain. The length of the CDR3 is 13 residues. Trimming cost V 1 base and J 3 bases, with 6 bases left between them. Per the germline V gene, CDR1 is SGHTA and CDR2 is FQGNSA. The CDR3 here is CASSLEAYTEAFF. The CDR3 bases are TGTGCCAGCAGCTTAGAAGCCTACACTGAAGCTTTCTTT.